One and the same sample provided the 26 T cell receptor beta chains below, sequenced in a study of Ad26.COV2.S vaccination and SARS-CoV-2 variants. Treatment of the sample: roughly 19 received Ad26.COV2.S at low or high dose, single or two shots; a few received placebo; per-sample allocation not given. Samples came from day 63 after the first vaccine or placebo injection. Repertoires were generated with immunoSEQ multiplex PCR, while TCRdb's copy carries only in-frame clones and drops some. The data contain about 350,000 clones, roughly 81% of them singletons. The material sequenced was peripheral blood, taken in a trial of Ad26.COV2.S vaccine versus placebo. The receptor source for this set is a person between 18 and 65 years old who received the Ad26.COV2.S COVID-19 vaccine or a placebo.

This chain connects TRBV9 to TRBJ1-4; D is possibly TRBD1 (6 bases). The CDR3 runs 16 residues. V gave up 0 bases and J gave up 8 bases, with 17 bases separating them. The germline gives CDR1 SGDLS, CDR2 YYNGEE. The DNA of the CDR3 is TGTGCCAGCAGCGTAGCGGGCGGACAGCCATACGAAAAACTGTTTTTT. The encoded protein is CASSVAGGQPYEKLFF.

The chain couples TRBV2 to TRBJ2-7; D is possibly TRBD2 (5 bases). This CDR3 is 15 amino acids long. Per germline, CDR1 SNHLY and CDR2 FYNNEI. Trimming pared 6 bases from V and 2 bases from J, leaving 17 bases between. CDR3 protein: CASSLQAAVAYEQYF. CDR3 DNA: TGTGCCAGCAGCCTCCAAGCGGCGGTTGCCTACGAGCAGTACTTC.

The chain combines TRBV4-3 with TRBJ1-1, with 9 bases matching TRBD1. This CDR3 spans 15 amino acids. Germline assignment: CDR1 LGHNA and CDR2 YSLEER. Losses at the gene ends were 3 bases for V and 3 bases for J; bases not matched to a gene: 5. This chain's CDR3 is CASSHGTGRYTEAFF. DNA for the CDR3: TGCGCCAGCAGCCACGGGACAGGGAGGTACACTGAAGCTTTCTTT.

The CDR3 DNA follows: TGTGCCAGCAGTATCGACGGGACCTCAGGCTACACCTTC. Translating gives CASSIDGTSGYTF. The chain has TRBV12-3 or TRBV12-4 and TRBJ1-2; TRBD1 is a possible D gene (5 bases). The CDR3 sequence is 13 residues long. Trimming left V 5 bases short and J 8 bases short, with 15 bases between.

CDR3 loop: CASSERVGGVETQYF. CDR3 DNA sequence: TGTGCCAGCAGTGAAAGGGTGGGAGGGGTAGAGACCCAGTACTTC. The chain has TRBV2 and TRBJ2-5; 7 nucleotides agree with TRBD2. Trimming removed 2 bases from V and 4 bases from J; junction bases left unmatched: 7. CDR1 and CDR2 from the germline V gene are SNHLY and FYNNEI. This CDR3 is built from 15 residues.

This clone was picked up a small number of times. The V call is TRBV11-2, the J call TRBJ2-7, with 9 bases aligning to TRBD1. This CDR3 is 14 amino acids long. Germline CDR1 and CDR2: SGHAT and FQNNGV. The J segment lost 4 bases and the V segment lost 3 bases, leaving 4 bases of the junction unmatched. CDR3 loop: CASSFGTGIYEQYF. Written as DNA, the CDR3 is TGTGCCAGCAGCTTCGGGACAGGGATATACGAGCAGTACTTC.

The V gene is TRBV19, the J gene TRBJ1-5, with TRBD1 as a possible D gene (6 bases). The CDR3 is 15 amino acids. V was clipped by 5 bases and J by 5 bases, with 16 bases between them. Germline V gene lookup returns CDR1 LNHDA and CDR2 SQIVND (reference sequence). DNA for the CDR3: TGTGCCAGTAGTCTCGGGGACAAGGGGTATCAGCCCCAGCATTTT. Its translation: CASSLGDKGYQPQHF.

About this clone: The junction shows a germline mismatch at one end, possibly a read error. The chain couples TRBV19 to TRBJ2-2; the D call may be TRBD1 or TRBD2 (6 bases each). This CDR3 is built from 15 residues. Per germline, CDR1 LNHDA and CDR2 SQIVND (reference sequence). The CDR3 loop is CASGIRGRSTGELFF. For the CDR3, the DNA is TGTGCCAGTGGTATTCGGGGGCGGAGCACCGGGGAGCTGTTTTTT.

The rearrangement joins TRBV5-1 to TRBJ2-1; 10 bases agree with TRBD2. CDR3 length: 16 residues. CDR1 and CDR2 (germline): SGHRS, YFSETQ. The V gene end was trimmed by 6 bases and the J gene end by 4 bases; junction bases not matched to a gene: 10. CDR3 sequence reads: CASTSSGGGSYNEQFF. CDR3 sequence (DNA): TGCGCCAGCACGTCTAGCGGGGGAGGATCATACAATGAGCAGTTCTTC.

The table lists this clone with a count of one. The rearrangement joins TRBV5-1 to TRBJ2-3; D unclear. In germline, CDR1 is SGHRS, CDR2 YFSETQ. Deletions cut 0 bases from V and 3 bases from J, with 5 bases between. This CDR3 spans 13 amino acids. The CDR3 sequence is CASSLGITDTQYF. The CDR3 nucleotides read TGCGCCAGCAGCTTGGGGATAACAGATACGCAGTATTTT.

This chain uses TRBV11-3 with TRBJ2-1; D is unclear. The CDR3 sequence is 16 residues long. The germline V gene has CDR1 SGHNT and CDR2 YENEEA. V was trimmed by 5 bases and J by 1 base, leaving 15 bases between them. CDR3 in amino acids: CASSPPGARSYNEQFF. In DNA form, the CDR3 reads TGTGCCAGCAGCCCCCCTGGTGCCCGGTCCTACAATGAGCAGTTCTTC. The full variable domain, with the rest looked up from reference TRBV11-3 and TRBJ2-1, is EAGVVQSPRYKIIEKKQPVAFWCNPISGHNTLYWYLQNLGQGPELLIRYENEEAVDDSQLPKDRFSAERLKGVDSTLKIQPAELGDSAVYLCASSPPGARSYNEQFFGPGTRLTVL.

V is TRBV18 and J is TRBJ1-1; 12 bases map to TRBD1. Trimming removed 2 bases from V and 3 bases from J; junction bases left unmatched: 10. Germline-derived CDR1 and CDR2 are KGHSH and LQKENI. The CDR3 is 18 residues long. This CDR3 reads CASSPFRKGQGADTEAFF. In nucleotides, the CDR3 is TGTGCCAGCTCACCATTCCGAAAGGGACAGGGGGCGGACACTGAAGCTTTCTTT.

The chain is built from TRBV5-4 and TRBJ1-2; tentatively, D is TRBD1 (5 bases). CDR1 and CDR2 from the germline V gene are SGHNT and YYREEE (reference sequence). V lost 4 bases, J lost 4 bases, and 20 bases lay in between. The length of the CDR3 is 16 residues. CDR3 region: CASSPRPGTPVYGYTF. The CDR3 bases are TGTGCCAGCAGCCCTAGGCCGGGGACTCCTGTCTATGGCTACACCTTC.

The V call is TRBV13, the J call TRBJ2-1; the D gene is possibly TRBD2 (5 bases). The CDR3 sequence is 15 residues long. Germline V gene lookup returns CDR1 PRHDT and CDR2 FYEKMQ (reference sequence). Trimming took 5 bases from V and 0 from J, leaving 11 bases between them. For the CDR3, the DNA is TGTGCCAGCAGCCCCCTGGGAGACTCCTACAATGAGCAGTTCTTC. It yields the protein CASSPLGDSYNEQFF.

The chain uses TRBV11-2 and TRBJ2-1, with D perhaps given as TRBD1 or TRBD2 (5 bases each). The ends were cut back, 1 base at V and 0 bases at J, with 7 bases in the middle. From germline, CDR1 is SGHAT and CDR2 FQNNGV. The CDR3 runs to 15 residues. The CDR3: CASSLARGSYNEQFF. The DNA of the CDR3 is TGTGCCAGCAGCTTAGCGAGGGGCTCCTACAATGAGCAGTTCTTC.

The rearrangement links TRBV5-4 to TRBJ1-4; D may be TRBD1 (5 bases). The germline V and J ends were trimmed by 4 bases and 2 bases, with 12 bases remaining between them. Germline CDR1 reads SGHNT; CDR2 reads YYREEE (reference sequence). The CDR3 contains 15 residues. CDR3 nucleotide sequence: TGTGCCAGCAGCAGAGAGGGGATGACTAATGAAAAACTGTTTTTT. Amino acid sequence: CASSREGMTNEKLFF.

V is TRBV28 and J is TRBJ2-1, with a tentative D call TRBD1 (6 bases). Germline assignment: CDR1 MDHEN and CDR2 SYDVKM. There are 15 residues in the CDR3. V shed 2 bases and J shed 3 bases, with 11 bases lying between them. The CDR3 is CASSLAQGLYNEQFF. As DNA, the CDR3 is TGTGCCAGCAGTTTAGCACAGGGCCTCTACAATGAGCAGTTCTTC. The full variable domain, with the rest looked up from reference TRBV28 and TRBJ2-1, is DVKVTQSSRYLVKRTGEKVFLECVQDMDHENMFWYRQDPGLGLRLIYFSYDVKMKEKGDIPEGYSVSREKKERFSLILESASTNQTSMYLCASSLAQGLYNEQFFGPGTRLTVL.

The V and J genes are TRBV2 and TRBJ2-7, with D possibly matching TRBD1 (6 bases). Trimming stripped 5 bases from V and 3 bases from J, with 14 bases between. Germline V gene data show CDR1 as SNHLY and CDR2 as FYNNEI. The CDR3 covers 14 residues. CDR3 region: CASSSRTADYEQYF. CDR3 sequence (DNA): TGTGCCAGCAGTTCACGGACAGCAGACTACGAGCAGTACTTC.

This clone was counted between two and nine times. CDR3 in DNA: TGTGCCACCAGCAGAGTGGGGAGTTATGGCTACACCTTC. Translating gives CATSRVGSYGYTF. This sequence joins TRBV15 and TRBJ1-2; D is undetermined. Germline V gene lookup returns CDR1 LNHNV and CDR2 YYDKDF (reference sequence). The CDR3 consists of 13 residues. The V gene lost 1 base and the J gene lost 5 bases, with 8 bases spanning the gap. Based on the CDR3 plus reference TRBV15 and TRBJ1-2, the full variable domain is DAMVIQNPRYQVTQFGKPVTLSCSQTLNHNVMYWYQQKSSQAPKLLFHYYDKDFNNEADTPDNFQSRRPNTSFCFLDIRSPGLGDTAMYLCATSRVGSYGYTFGSGTRLTVV.

The rearrangement uses TRBV11-3 and TRBJ2-1, with D perhaps matching TRBD2 (6 bases). Trimming took 3 bases from V and 7 from J, leaving 10 bases between them. The germline gives CDR1 SGHNT, CDR2 YENEEA. There are 13 residues in the CDR3. The CDR3 loop is CASSFGGRNEQFF. Here the CDR3 DNA reads TGTGCCAGCAGCTTCGGGGGTAGGAATGAGCAGTTCTTC.

The rearrangement uses TRBV9 and TRBJ1-1, with a tentative D call TRBD1 (5 bases). CDR1 and CDR2 from the germline V gene are SGDLS and YYNGEE. V lost 4 bases to trimming and J lost 4 bases, with 26 bases between them. The CDR3 totals 18 residues. The CDR3 loop reads CASSPGSGQRPGGTEAFF. CDR3 bases: TGTGCCAGCAGCCCGGGGTCGGGCCAACGGCCCGGGGGCACTGAAGCTTTCTTT.

J is TRBJ1-2 and V is TRBV2, with 7 bases matching TRBD1. V lost 2 bases and J lost 8; bases outside the gene matches: 8. The CDR3 covers 14 residues. The germline CDR1 and CDR2 sequences are SNHLY and FYNNEI. Written as DNA, the CDR3 is TGTGCCAGCAGTGAAAAGGGGGCAGTGCGCGGCTACACCTTC. Residues: CASSEKGAVRGYTF.

This clone was observed a single time. This chain uses TRBV10-1 with TRBJ2-1; D not resolved. Trimming took 3 bases from V and 10 from J, leaving 10 bases between them. This CDR3 contains 12 residues. The germline gives CDR1 WNHNN, CDR2 SYGVQD (reference sequence). The CDR3 DNA follows: TGCGCCAGCAGTGACCTAGGTTACGAGCAGTTCTTC. Translating gives CASSDLGYEQFF.

The chain couples TRBV6-5 to TRBJ2-3, with D perhaps matching TRBD1 or TRBD2 (5 bases each). Germline V CDR1 and CDR2: MNHEY, SVGAGI. The CDR3 consists of 14 residues. Between the trimmed V and J ends, which lost 6 bases and 2 bases, there was a span of 12 bases. The CDR3 protein is CASSAGTVTDTQYF. The CDR3 nucleotides read TGTGCCAGCAGCGCCGGGACCGTCACAGATACGCAGTATTTT.

V gene TRBV6-5 combines with J gene TRBJ2-7, with D maybe TRBD1 (5 bases). The germline V gene encodes CDR1 MNHEY and CDR2 SVGAGI. V lost 0 bases and J lost 9, with 15 bases in between. The CDR3 loop spans 14 amino acids. The CDR3 DNA is TGTGCCAGCAGTTACTCCCCGAGGACAATGGTGCAGTACTTC. Residues: CASSYSPRTMVQYF.

The J gene is TRBJ2-7, the V gene TRBV6-2 or TRBV6-3, with a possible D match to TRBD2 (5 bases). Germline V gene lookup returns CDR1 MNHEY and CDR2 SVGEGT. The V gene lost 3 bases and the J gene lost 6 bases, with 27 bases spanning the gap. The CDR3 is 18 residues long. The DNA for the CDR3 is TGTGCCAGCAGTTATGCGGAATATTTTGAGGAGGTCCCTCTCGAGCAGTACTTC. As protein: CASSYAEYFEEVPLEQYF.